What follows describes a single T cell receptor beta chain. One entry per CDR3 protein, called by TCRdb with MiXCR from the 5' RACE reads. The table lists tens of thousands of distinct CDR3 sequences, around 15% of them singletons. This sample was taken from a study of T cells of healthy individuals. V was trimmed by 0 bases and J by 4 bases, leaving 7 bases between them. This CDR3 contains 14 residues. In germline, CDR1 is SGHTA, CDR2 FQGNSA. The clonotype was recovered from a human donor in good health. The rearrangement joins TRBV7-2 to TRBJ1-3, with D perhaps TRBD1 (5 bases). The CDR3 loop is CASSLATDGNTIYF. The CDR3 DNA follows: TGTGCCAGCAGCTTAGCGACAGACGGAAACACCATATATTTT. Supplemented by reference TRBV7-2 and TRBJ1-3, the full variable domain reads GAGVSQSPSNKVTEKGKDVELRCDPISGHTALYWYRQSLGQGLEFLIYFQGNSAPDKSGLPSDRFSAERTGGSVSTLTIQRTQQEDSAVYLCASSLATDGNTIYFGEGSWLTVV.